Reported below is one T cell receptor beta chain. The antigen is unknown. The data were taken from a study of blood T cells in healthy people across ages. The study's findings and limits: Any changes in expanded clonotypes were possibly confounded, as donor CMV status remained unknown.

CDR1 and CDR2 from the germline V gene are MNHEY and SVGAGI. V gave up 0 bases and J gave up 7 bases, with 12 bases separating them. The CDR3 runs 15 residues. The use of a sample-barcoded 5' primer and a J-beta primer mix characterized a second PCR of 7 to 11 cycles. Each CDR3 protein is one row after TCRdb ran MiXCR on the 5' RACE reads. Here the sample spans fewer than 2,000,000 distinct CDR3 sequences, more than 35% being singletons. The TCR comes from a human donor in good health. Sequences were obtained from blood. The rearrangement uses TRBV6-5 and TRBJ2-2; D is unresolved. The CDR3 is CASSYSSNKNGELFF. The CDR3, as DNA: TGTGCCAGCAGTTACTCTAGTAATAAAAACGGGGAGCTGTTTTTT.